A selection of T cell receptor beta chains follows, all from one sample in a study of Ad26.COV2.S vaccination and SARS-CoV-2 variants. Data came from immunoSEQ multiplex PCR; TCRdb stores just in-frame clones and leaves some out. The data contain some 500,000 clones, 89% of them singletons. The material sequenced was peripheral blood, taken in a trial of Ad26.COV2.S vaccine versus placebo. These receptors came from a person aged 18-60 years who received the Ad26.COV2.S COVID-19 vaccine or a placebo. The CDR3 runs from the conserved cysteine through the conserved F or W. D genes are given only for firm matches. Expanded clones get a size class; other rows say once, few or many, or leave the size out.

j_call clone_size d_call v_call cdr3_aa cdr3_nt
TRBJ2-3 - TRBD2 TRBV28 CASSSPLGGGTDTQYF TGTGCCAGCAGTTCTCCTCTCGGCGGGGGGACAGATACGCAGTATTTT
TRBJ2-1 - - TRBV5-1 CASSLVPPNEQFF TGCGCCAGCAGCTTGGTGCCACCCAATGAGCAGTTCTTC
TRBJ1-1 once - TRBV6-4 CASSDSKDTLEAFF TGTGCCAGCAGTGACTCGAAAGACACTCTAGAAGCTTTCTTT
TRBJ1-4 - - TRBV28 CASSRVGGLNEKLFF TGTGCCAGCAGTCGCGTGGGGGGCCTCAATGAAAAACTGTTTTTT
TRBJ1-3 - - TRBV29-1 CSVAPGSGNTIYF TGCAGCGTAGCCCCGGGTTCTGGAAACACCATATATTTT
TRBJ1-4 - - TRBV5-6 CASSLDTEKLFF TGTGCCAGCAGCTTGGATACCGAAAAACTGTTTTTT
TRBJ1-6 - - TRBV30 CAWSVLGNSPLHF TGTGCCTGGAGTGTACTGGGGAATTCACCCCTCCACTTT
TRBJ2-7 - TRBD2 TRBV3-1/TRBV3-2 CASSQDRAGGSAYEQYF TGTGCCAGCAGCCAAGATAGGGCGGGGGGCTCCGCCTACGAGCAGTACTTC
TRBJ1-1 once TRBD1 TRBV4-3 CASSQVQGASTEAFF TGCGCCAGCAGCCAAGTTCAGGGGGCGAGCACTGAAGCTTTCTTT
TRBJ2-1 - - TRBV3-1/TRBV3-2 CGPLWRPSYNEQFF TGTGGGCCGCTGTGGAGGCCATCATACAATGAGCAGTTCTTC
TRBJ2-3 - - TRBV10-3 CAISAGDSTDTQYF TGTGCCATCAGTGCCGGGGATAGCACAGATACGCAGTATTTT
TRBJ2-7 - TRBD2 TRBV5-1 CASSLTSGGIYEQYF TGCGCCAGCAGCCTTACTAGCGGGGGGATCTACGAGCAGTACTTC
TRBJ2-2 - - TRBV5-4 CASSFQGIAGELFF TGTGCCAGCAGCTTCCAGGGGATCGCCGGGGAGCTGTTTTTT
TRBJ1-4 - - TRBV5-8 CASSWETAANEKLFF TGTGCCAGCAGCTGGGAGACAGCAGCTAATGAAAAACTGTTTTTT
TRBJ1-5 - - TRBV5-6 CASSLGAGARNQPQHF TGTGCCAGCAGCCTCGGGGCTGGGGCCCGAAATCAGCCCCAGCATTTT
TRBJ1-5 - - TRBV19 CASSSSIGANQPQHF TGTGCCAGTAGTTCCTCCATAGGGGCCAATCAGCCCCAGCATTTT
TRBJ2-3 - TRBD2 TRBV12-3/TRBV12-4 CDGGRAWDTQYF TGCGACGGCGGGAGGGCCTGGGATACGCAGTATTTT
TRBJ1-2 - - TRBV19 CASRWGDGYTF TGTGCCAGTCGCTGGGGCGATGGCTACACCTTC
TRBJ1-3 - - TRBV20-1 CSASEGAGNTIYF TGCAGTGCTAGTGAGGGGGCTGGAAACACCATATATTTT
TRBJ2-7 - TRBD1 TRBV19 CASSIRDSFPYEQYF TGTGCCAGTAGTATCCGGGACAGCTTTCCCTACGAGCAGTACTTC
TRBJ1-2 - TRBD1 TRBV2 CASSNRQGENGYTF TGTGCCAGCAGTAACCGACAGGGGGAGAATGGCTACACCTTC
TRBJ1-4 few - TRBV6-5 CASSYSPINEKLFF TGTGCCAGCAGTTACTCGCCCATCAATGAAAAACTGTTTTTT